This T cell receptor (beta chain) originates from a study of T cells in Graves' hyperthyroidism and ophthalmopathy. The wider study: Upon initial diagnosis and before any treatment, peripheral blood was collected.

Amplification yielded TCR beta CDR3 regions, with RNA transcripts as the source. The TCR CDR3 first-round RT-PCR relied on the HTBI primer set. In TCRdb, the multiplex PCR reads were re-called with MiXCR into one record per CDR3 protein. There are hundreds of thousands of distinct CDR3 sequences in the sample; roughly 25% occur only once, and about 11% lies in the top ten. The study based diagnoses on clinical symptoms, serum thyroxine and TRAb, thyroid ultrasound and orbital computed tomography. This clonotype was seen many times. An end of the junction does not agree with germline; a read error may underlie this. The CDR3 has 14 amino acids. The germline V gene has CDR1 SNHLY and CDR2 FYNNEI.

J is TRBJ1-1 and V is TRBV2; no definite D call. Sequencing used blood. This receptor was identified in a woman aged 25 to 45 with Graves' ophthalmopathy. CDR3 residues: CASSEASRSEKAFF. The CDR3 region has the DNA TGTGCCAGCAGTGAAGCAAGTCGATCCGAGAAAGCTTTTTTT.